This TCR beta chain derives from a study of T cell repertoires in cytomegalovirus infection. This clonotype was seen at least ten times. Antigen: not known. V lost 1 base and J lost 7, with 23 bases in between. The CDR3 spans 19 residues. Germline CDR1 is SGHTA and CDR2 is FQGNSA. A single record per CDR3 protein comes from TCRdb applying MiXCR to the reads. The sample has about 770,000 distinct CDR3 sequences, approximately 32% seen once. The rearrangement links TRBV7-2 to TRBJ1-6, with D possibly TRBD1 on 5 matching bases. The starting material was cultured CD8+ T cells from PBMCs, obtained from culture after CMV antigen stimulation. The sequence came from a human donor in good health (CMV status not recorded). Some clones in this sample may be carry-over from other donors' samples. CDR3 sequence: CASSLGDRRTRKENSPLHF. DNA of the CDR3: TGTGCCAGCAGCTTAGGCGATCGCCGGACACGGAAGGAAAATTCACCCCTCCACTTT.